This TCR beta chain was retrieved from a study of T cells in Graves' hyperthyroidism and ophthalmopathy. Of note for this clonotype: Its antigen is not identified.

General study points: Progression to ophthalmopathy was predicted a median of 6.5 months early.

Authors of the study amplified TCR beta CDR3 regions from RNA transcripts. First-round RT-PCR with HTBI primers amplified the TCR CDR3 region. Each CDR3 protein is one row after TCRdb ran MiXCR on the multiplex PCR reads. Counted here are some 350,000 distinct CDR3 sequences, 20% to 25% occurring once; the ten biggest clones make up less than 85%. Absence of ophthalmopathy progression within 18 months defined stable Graves' hyperthyroidism. Diagnostic decisions used clinical symptoms, serum thyroxine and TRAb, thyroid ultrasound and orbital computed tomography. The germline CDR1 and CDR2 sequences are MNHEY and SMNVEV (reference sequence). The CDR3 is 15 amino acids. V was trimmed by 4 bases and J by 2 bases, leaving 9 bases between them.

The sequence was collected from a man in his fifties with Graves' hyperthyroidism. Sequenced material: blood. This sequence joins TRBV27 and TRBJ2-6, with D unclear. Here the CDR3 DNA reads TGTGCCAGCAGTTCCACAGTTGCTGGGGCCAACGTCCTGACTTTC. Protein sequence: CASSSTVAGANVLTF.